A selection of T cell receptor beta chains follows, all from one sample in a study of metastatic and nonmetastatic thyroid tumors. TCRdb re-processed the PCR reads through MiXCR. Of under 5,000 clones listed, about 37% are singletons. The specimen was tumor tissue. The source is a male donor with papillary thyroid cancer or a benign thyroid nodule (not recorded which). Some clones in this sample may be carry-over from other donors' samples. The CDR3 runs from the conserved cysteine through the conserved F or W. The order of the fields is CDR3 DNA, CDR3 protein, clone size, J gene, V gene, D gene. D genes are given only for firm matches. Clone size is stated in some rows and not others, as once, few, many or a class when expanded.

TGTGCCAGGGGTCAGGGGGCCGTCCTGACTTTC	CARGQGAVLTF	medium-sized	TRBJ2-6	TRBV2	TRBD1
TGCGCCAGCAGCTTGGAGGGACGGAGCGATGAGCAGTTCTTC	CASSLEGRSDEQFF	NA	TRBJ2-1	TRBV5-1	NA
TGTGCCAGCAGCCCGTGCAGGGGTAATTCACCCCTCCACTTT	CASSPCRGNSPLHF	few	TRBJ1-6	TRBV12-3/TRBV12-4	NA
TGCGCCAGCAGCCCTGGGACGGAGGACACTGAAGCTTTCTTT	CASSPGTEDTEAFF	NA	TRBJ1-1	TRBV5-1	NA
TGTGCCAGCAGTGAAAGAGGGTTTGGCGGTGAAAAACTGTTTTTT	CASSERGFGGEKLFF	NA	TRBJ1-4	TRBV2	NA
TGTGCCAGCAGTGGGACTAGCGGGAGGGCCGATACGCAGTATTTT	CASSGTSGRADTQYF	few	TRBJ2-3	TRBV6-4	TRBD2
TGTGCCAGCAGTCCCTCGGGACAGGGCACTGAAGCTTTCTTT	CASSPSGQGTEAFF	NA	TRBJ1-1	TRBV27	TRBD1